Below are 12 T cell receptor beta chains sequenced from a single sample in a study of blood T cell repertoires in COVID-19. The table came from immunoSEQ multiplex PCR; TCRdb's copy has only in-frame clones and leaves some out. The sample includes about 240,000 clones, roughly 79% of them seen just once. Sequencing was done on a sample of peripheral blood. These receptors all stem from an elderly woman with COVID-19, enrolled during active disease.

This chain connects TRBV29-1 to TRBJ1-2; no clear D gene. The CDR3 sequence is 11 residues long. Deletions cut 5 bases from V and 8 bases from J, with 12 bases between. Germline V gene sequence: CDR1 SQVTM, CDR2 ANQGSEA. The CDR3 sequence is CSVSRGGGYTF. The DNA for the CDR3 is TGCAGCGTTTCTCGTGGAGGCGGCTACACCTTC.

This clone came up once. The chain couples TRBV7-9 to TRBJ1-2, with 11 bases identical to TRBD1. Germline CDR1 SEHNR, CDR2 FQNEAQ (reference sequence). CDR3 length: 16 amino acids. V dropped 3 bases and J dropped 7; count of bases not matched to a gene: 10. The CDR3 nucleotides are TGTGCCAGCAGCTTGAGCGCGGGACAGGGGGTAGGTGGCTACACCTTC. As protein: CASSLSAGQGVGGYTF.

This rearrangement joins TRBV12-3 or TRBV12-4 to TRBJ1-1, with D uncertain. This CDR3 is built from 12 residues. Trimming left V 4 bases short and J 4 bases short, with 7 bases between. The CDR3 DNA reads as TGTGCCAGCAGTTCACCGGTCACTGAAGCTTTCTTT. As protein: CASSSPVTEAFF.

The gene calls are TRBV2 and TRBJ2-7; a weak D match, TRBD1 (6 bases). Between the trimmed V and J ends, which lost 3 bases and 10 bases, there was a span of 16 bases. Germline V gives CDR1 SNHLY, CDR2 FYNNEI. The CDR3 runs to 13 residues. For the CDR3, the DNA is TGTGCCAGCAGTGAGGAAACAGGGATTCGACAGTACTTC. Translation: CASSEETGIRQYF.

The CDR3 region is CAISEYKGQAGETQYF. The CDR3 DNA follows: TGTGCCATCAGTGAATACAAAGGACAGGCGGGGGAGACCCAGTACTTC. This chain connects TRBV10-3 to TRBJ2-5, with TRBD1 as a possible D gene (7 bases). This CDR3 spans 16 amino acids. Trimming took off 3 bases at V and 5 bases at J, with 19 bases between the two ends. Germline loops: CDR1 ENHRY, CDR2 SYGVKD.

The genes are TRBV5-5 and TRBJ1-1; D gene ambiguous. The V gene's germline CDR1 is SGHKS and CDR2 YYEKEE (reference sequence). The CDR3 consists of 12 residues. V was shortened by 4 bases and J by 7 bases, with 11 bases between the two germline ends. This CDR3 reads CASSVSAGEAFF. CDR3 coding DNA: TGTGCCAGCAGCGTATCGGCAGGTGAAGCTTTCTTT.

The V gene is TRBV4-2, the J gene TRBJ1-3; TRBD1 is a possible D gene (6 bases). Per the germline V gene, CDR1 is LGHNA and CDR2 is YNFKEQ. The CDR3 runs 14 residues. V was clipped by 5 bases and J by 2 bases, with 10 bases between them. CDR3 region: CASSREGAGNTIYF. The CDR3, as DNA: TGTGCCAGCAGCAGGGAGGGGGCTGGAAACACCATATATTTT.

The chain joins TRBV29-1 to TRBJ2-7; the match to TRBD1 covers 12 bases. V dropped 5 bases and J dropped 7; count of bases not matched to a gene: 9. CDR1 is SQVTM, CDR2 ANQGSEA, per germline. The CDR3 has 14 amino acids. The chain's CDR3 is CSVKAGTGGREQYF. The CDR3 bases are TGCAGCGTTAAGGCCGGGACAGGGGGCAGGGAGCAGTACTTC.

This chain joins TRBV9 and TRBJ2-5; D is uncertain. V was clipped by 0 bases and J by 5 bases, with 11 bases between them. Per germline, CDR1 SGDLS and CDR2 YYNGEE. There are 14 residues in the CDR3. The CDR3, as DNA: TGTGCCAGCAGCGTAGACCAGATGATGGAGACCCAGTACTTC. It encodes CASSVDQMMETQYF.

The V gene is TRBV2, the J gene TRBJ1-6, with a weak D call TRBD1 (5 bases). Trimming cost V 2 bases and J 6 bases, with 11 bases left between them. CDR1 is SNHLY, CDR2 FYNNEI, per germline. CDR3 length equals 15 residues. As DNA, the CDR3 is TGTGCCAGCAGTGAACAGGGAGGCTTTAATTCACCCCTCCACTTT. This translates into CASSEQGGFNSPLHF.

The chain couples TRBV4-1 to TRBJ2-1; 9 positions agree with TRBD1. Germline-derived CDR1 and CDR2 are MGHRA and YSYEKL. Unmatched junction bases numbered 2, after V lost 4 bases and J lost 7 bases. The CDR3 has 13 residues. CDR3 sequence: CASSRDRVNEQFF. The CDR3 DNA reads as TGCGCCAGCAGCCGGGACAGGGTTAATGAGCAGTTCTTC.

J is TRBJ1-2 and V is TRBV16; 7 positions agree with TRBD1. This CDR3 spans 15 amino acids. Germline values: CDR1 KGHSY, CDR2 FQNENV. Trimming cost V 5 bases and J 0 bases; bases outside gene matches: 6. The CDR3 loop reads CASSSGQQANYGYTF. The DNA of the CDR3 is TGTGCCAGCAGCTCGGGACAGCAAGCTAACTATGGCTACACCTTC.